Included here is one T cell receptor (beta chain) sequence, with context. The CDR3 consists of 14 residues. Germline V gene data show CDR1 as SGHNT and CDR2 as YYREEE (reference sequence). V lost 2 bases and J 6 bases, leaving 14 bases between the germline ends. The source of the sample is a study of blood T cell repertoires in COVID-19. The data were produced by immunoSEQ multiplex PCR, yet TCRdb's version contains in-frame clones alone and is incomplete. The table shows about 250,000 clones, with 70% to 90% occurring only once. The chain recombines TRBV5-4 with TRBJ1-1; D not certain. The sequence was obtained from a woman aged 25 to 39 with COVID-19, enrolled during active disease. Sequenced input: peripheral blood. The CDR3 DNA reads TGTGCCAGCAGCTTTTTCCGGGGTTGGGCTGAAGCTTTCTTT. Translating it yields CASSFFRGWAEAFF. Filled out from reference TRBV5-4 and TRBJ1-1, the complete variable domain reads ETGVTQSPTHLIKTRGQQVTLRCSSQSGHNTVSWYQQALGQGPQFIFQYYREEENGRGNFPPRFSGLQFPNYSSELNVNALELDDSALYLCASSFFRGWAEAFFGQGTRLTVV.